The table lists the clone carrying this TCR beta chain with many counts. What the library attached to individual cDNA molecules were unique molecular identifiers. TCRdb fed the RACE reads into MiXCR, producing one record per CDR3 protein. This sample yields 300,000 to 450,000 distinct CDR3 sequences, of which roughly 5% are seen a single time; about 2.2% belongs to the top ten. The data stem from a study of human T cells and chemical hapten exposure. In the study overall: Sensitization employed 2% DPC on approximately 2 cm by approximately 2 cm of upper inner arm skin.

Time point specified: patch test 1, 2 weeks after DPC sensitization. The treatment was: therapeutic diphenylcyclopropenone sensitization with weekly scalp DPC. Looked up from germline, CDR1 is LGHDT and CDR2 is YNNKEL (reference sequence). CDR3 length equals 14 residues. The V and J ends lost 2 bases and 5 bases respectively, with 12 bases between them. The chain joins TRBV3-1 to TRBJ2-5; D possibly uses TRBD1 or TRBD2 (5 bases each). The receptor was derived from a woman aged 45-60 years with alopecia areata. Some clones in this sample may be carry-over from other donors' samples. The sample consisted of whole blood, taken in connection with sensitization to the hapten diphenylcyclopropenone (DPC). The CDR3 DNA is TGTGCCAGCAGCCAAAAGCGCTGGGGGGAGACCCAGTACTTC. Its protein product is CASSQKRWGETQYF.